This T cell receptor (beta chain) was profiled in a study of CD8+CD57+ T cells in acquired aplastic anemia. Across the study: Quantities of DNA derived from sorted CD4+ and CD8+ cells averaged roughly 3 ug. Overall study results and limits: Sharing between patients and controls was observed for twenty-nine CD8+ CDR3 sequences. No significant difference in CD8+ Simpson's diversity was found between patients and controls.

Notes on this clonotype: Its antigen is still unknown.

Genomic DNA constituted the template upon which TCR beta VDJ and CDR3 profiling was performed. TCRdb ran MiXCR on the reads and lists one entry per CDR3 protein. The repertoire has more than 150,000 distinct CDR3 sequences, 55% to 70% of them found once; the top ten carry 46%. V was trimmed by 4 bases and J by 3 bases, leaving 7 bases between them. The CDR3 extends over 12 amino acids. Germline CDR1 reads SGHVS; CDR2 reads FNYEAQ. This TCR came from a human donor with severe aplastic anemia or a healthy control (not recorded which). The chain employs TRBV7-6 and TRBJ2-7; D possibly corresponds to TRBD1 (5 bases). The specimen was sorted CD4+, CD8+, or CD8+CD57+ T cells (not recorded which) from PBMCs. CDR3 region: CASSYQGYEQYF. The CDR3 bases are TGTGCCAGCAGCTACCAGGGCTACGAGCAGTACTTC.